Below, 16 T cell receptor beta chains from the same sample are listed, as sequenced in a study of blood T cell repertoires in COVID-19. Some clones are missing from TCRdb's copy, which holds only in-frame ones; the method was immunoSEQ multiplex PCR. The repertoire consists of about 250,000 clones, with about 83% occurring once and the leading ten covering approximately 5.3%. The sample was peripheral blood. The receptor set was obtained from a man at least 80 years old with acute or convalescent COVID-19.

This rearrangement joins TRBV27 to TRBJ2-3, with unresolved D. Trimming took off 3 bases at V and 0 bases at J, with 10 bases between the two ends. Germline V gives CDR1 MNHEY, CDR2 SMNVEV (reference sequence). This CDR3 comprises 15 residues. The CDR3 coding sequence is TGTGCCAGCAGTTTGGCGGCCCTAAGCACAGATACGCAGTATTTT. Amino acids: CASSLAALSTDTQYF.

The CDR3 is CASSYDPGTSDTQYF. The DNA of the CDR3 is TGTGCCAGCAGTTACGACCCCGGGACTAGCGATACGCAGTATTTT. The rearrangement links TRBV6-5 to TRBJ2-3; 9 bases are a match to TRBD2. Germline assignment: CDR1 MNHEY and CDR2 SVGAGI. V gave up 2 bases and J gave up 6 bases; unmatched junction bases: 6. The CDR3 contains 15 residues.

This clone came up once. The chain uses TRBV19 and TRBJ2-7; 9 bases agree with TRBD1. The germline CDR1 and CDR2 sequences are LNHDA and SQIVND (reference sequence). CDR3 length: 16 residues. The J segment lost 3 bases and the V segment lost 5 bases, leaving 11 bases of the junction unmatched. DNA for the CDR3: TGTGCCAGTAGTTTCTCCCTCGGACAGGGGTACTACGAGCAGTACTTC. Protein sequence: CASSFSLGQGYYEQYF. Looking up the rest from reference TRBV19 and TRBJ2-7 gives the full variable domain: DGGITQSPKYLFRKEGQNVTLSCEQNLNHDAMYWYRQDPGQGLRLIYYSQIVNDFQKGDIAEGYSVSREKKESFPLTVTSAQKNPTAFYLCASSFSLGQGYYEQYFGPGTRLTVT.

The chain is built from TRBV28 and TRBJ2-3; 9 bases are shared with TRBD2. The CDR3 is made up of 15 amino acids. CDR1 is MDHEN and CDR2 is SYDVKM in the germline V gene. After removal of 5 bases from V and 2 bases from J, the junction contained 5 bases not matched to a gene. CDR3 residues: CASSRASGNTDTQYF. The CDR3 DNA follows: TGTGCCAGCAGTAGGGCTAGCGGGAACACAGATACGCAGTATTTT.

This clone was detected only a few times. V is TRBV6-2 or TRBV6-3 and J is TRBJ2-3; 7 bases fit TRBD1. Per germline, CDR1 MNHEY and CDR2 SVGEGT. CDR3 length: 16 residues. V shed 5 bases, J shed 2 bases, and the junction held 10 bases outside the gene matches. The CDR3 sequence is CASSTSQGRDTDTQYF. The CDR3 region has the DNA TGTGCCAGCAGTACCTCACAGGGGAGAGACACAGATACGCAGTATTTT.

The chain has TRBV10-2 and TRBJ1-2; tentatively, D is TRBD1 (6 bases). The V and J ends lost 8 bases and 6 bases respectively, with 37 bases between them. The CDR3 totals 20 residues. CDR1 and CDR2 from the germline V gene are WSHSY and SAAADI. The CDR3 sequence is CASGRGWLDSIKTLLDGYTF. The CDR3 region has the DNA TGCGCCAGCGGCAGGGGTTGGTTGGATTCCATCAAAACCCTCCTCGATGGCTACACCTTC.

The V and J genes are TRBV5-4 and TRBJ2-3, with TRBD2 matching 14 bases. CDR1 is SGHNT and CDR2 is YYREEE in the germline V gene (reference sequence). The CDR3 length is 15 residues. V was clipped by 5 bases and J by 8 bases; unmatched bases: 7. The DNA of the CDR3 is TGTGCCAGCAGTTCCGGGACTAGCGGGAGAGGTACGCAGTATTTT. Translating gives CASSSGTSGRGTQYF.

The chain couples TRBV2 to TRBJ2-5, with D possibly TRBD2 on 6 matching bases. The V end was cut by 4 bases, the J end by 2 bases, with 14 bases between. There are 15 residues in the CDR3. Germline V gene lookup returns CDR1 SNHLY and CDR2 FYNNEI. As DNA, the CDR3 is TGTGCCAGCAGTGTTCAGACTAGTACTCAAGAGACCCAGTACTTC. Protein product: CASSVQTSTQETQYF.

The CDR3 loop reads CASSPRVGDGNQPQHF. The DNA of the CDR3 is TGCGCCAGCAGCCCCAGGGTGGGCGATGGCAATCAGCCCCAGCATTTT. This chain links TRBV4-1 with TRBJ1-5; tentative D call: TRBD1 (5 bases). CDR3 length equals 16 residues. CDR1 and CDR2 from the germline V gene are MGHRA and YSYEKL. V shed 4 bases and J shed 2 bases, with 15 bases lying between them.

The chain joins TRBV6-5 to TRBJ2-3; D is possibly TRBD2 (5 bases). V was pared by 7 bases and J by 2 bases, with 13 bases between. Germline V gene data show CDR1 as MNHEY and CDR2 as SVGAGI. There are 14 residues in the CDR3. CDR3 protein: CASTRDYSTDTQYF. In nucleotides, the CDR3 is TGTGCCAGCACTCGGGATTACTCCACAGATACGCAGTATTTT.

Turning to this clone: The same CDR3 arises from other DNA sequences in this sample as well. The rearrangement links TRBV3-1 (or the pseudogene TRBV3-2) to TRBJ1-2; D ambiguous. The germline V gene has CDR1 LGHDT and CDR2 YNNKEL (reference sequence). The CDR3 consists of 12 residues. Trimming removed 3 bases from V and 5 bases from J, with 7 bases in between. CDR3 bases: TGTGCCAGCAGCCAGGGAGAGTATGGCTACACCTTC. Protein: CASSQGEYGYTF.

This clone was observed once. The chain is built from TRBV7-8 and TRBJ2-3; 16 nucleotides line up with TRBD2. Trimming took 6 bases from V and 4 from J; bases not matched to a gene: 10. The CDR3 is made up of 18 amino acids. The V gene's germline CDR1 is SGHVS and CDR2 FQNEAQ. The CDR3 region is CASRGGLAGGLGADTQYF. Here the CDR3 DNA reads TGTGCCAGCAGAGGGGGACTAGCGGGAGGGCTGGGGGCAGATACGCAGTATTTT.

This chain joins TRBV19 and TRBJ1-2, with 8 bases fitting TRBD1. The CDR3 spans 16 residues. The ends lost 5 bases at V and 2 bases at J; junction bases unmatched: 10. Germline CDR1 and CDR2: LNHDA and SQIVND (reference sequence). In nucleotides, the CDR3 is TGTGCCAGTAGTTCGGGGTTGGACAGGGCGAACTATGGCTACACCTTC. This gives the protein CASSSGLDRANYGYTF.

The chain is built from TRBV7-2 and TRBJ2-3, with 11 bases lining up with TRBD2. CDR1 and CDR2 (germline): SGHTA, FQGNSA. The CDR3 has 16 amino acids. J was trimmed by 3 bases and V by 5 bases; bases with no gene match: 7. CDR3: CASSTGLAGSTDTQYF. The CDR3 DNA is TGTGCCAGCAGCACCGGACTAGCGGGTTCTACAGATACGCAGTATTTT.

The chain employs TRBV29-1 and TRBJ2-3; 14 nucleotides align to TRBD2. Germline lookup yields CDR1 SQVTM and CDR2 ANQGSEA. This CDR3 region has 15 residues. V gave up 7 bases and J gave up 4 bases; unmatched junction bases: 7. In DNA, the CDR3 is TGCAGCGCCGGGACTAGCGGGAGCTTCTCAGATACGCAGTATTTT. Its translation is CSAGTSGSFSDTQYF.

The chain has TRBV7-9 and TRBJ2-3; no definite D call. This CDR3 region has 12 residues. The V and J ends lost 5 bases and 6 bases respectively, with 9 bases between them. Germline lookup yields CDR1 SEHNR and CDR2 FQNEAQ (reference sequence). CDR3 DNA: TGTGCCAGCAGCACCTCGAGGGATACGCAGTATTTT. It translates to CASSTSRDTQYF.